This T cell receptor beta chain was documented in a study of T-cell memory formation after mild COVID-19 (dated by TCRdb to about 2021). General notes on the study: TCR sequence clusters from the two donors were largely donor specific. T-cell clones expanding and contracting after mild COVID-19 in a couple of donors were tracked by longitudinal TCRalpha and TCRbeta repertoire sequencing. The cohort was made up of two young adult volunteers, one female and one male, who were previously healthy.

As to this clonotype: This clone's antigen is unknown. No base quality values were provided; no much bigger clone lies one nucleotide off.

The junction shows trimming of 8 bases on V and 0 bases on J, plus 15 bases between the germline ends. The CDR3 starts with the cysteine, ends with the phenylalanine, and has 14 residues. The DNA shown is the 42-base CDR3, in frame from base 1. CDR1 and CDR2, looked up from the germline V gene (reference sequence), are DFQATT and SNEGSKA. On the study overall, not on this receptor specifically: Only two mild cases were covered in the study, and larger cohorts including severe cases with pre-infection samples were considered necessary. Contracting CD4+ clones appeared mostly in the CM and EM memory subsets, whereas CD8+ clones were enriched in EMRA. From day 15 to 85, contracting clones showed balanced CD4/CD8 phenotypes, whereas a second wave of clones that expanded from day 15 to 37 leaned towards CD4+. Some responding clones were detected in pre-infection memory, suggesting pre-existing cross-reactive memory T cells joined the SARS-CoV-2 response. Whether the second-wave clones peaking on day 37 were SARS-CoV-2 specific was not confirmed.

PBMCs were isolated by Ficoll-Paque density gradient centrifugation. Data came from an Illumina NovaSeq 6000. TCRalpha and TCRbeta cDNA libraries were constructed by 5'RACE with constant-segment primers, with sample barcodes and unique molecular identifiers being introduced. RNA was extracted from every sample with Trizol reagent. Library amplification was performed in two PCR steps, and a second sample barcode and Illumina TruSeq adapters were introduced in the second step. Sequencing of the libraries was done on an Illumina NovaSeq, producing 2 x 150 bp paired-end reads. The source study handled its data this way. With migec v1.2.7, reads were demultiplexed and then collapsed into UMI-guided consensus sequences. Using mixcr v2.1.11, UMI consensuses were aligned to TRA and TRB V and J templates and then assembled into clonotypes. A clonotype was counted as expanded or contracted only if both edgeR and NoisET called the change significant, with noise models trained on biological replicates. For edgeR calls, a false discovery rate-adjusted p below 0.01 and a log2 fold-change threshold of 1 were applied. As an exploratory analysis of dynamics, max-normalized trajectories of the 1000 most abundant clonotypes were examined by PCA with hierarchical clustering. Separately sequenced CD4+ and CD8+ repertoires were used to assign a CD4 or CD8 phenotype to each responding clone. In TCRdb, the public reads were trimmed at Q25 with fastp and aligned with MiXCR, with productive beta chains retained. One record per CDR3 amino acid sequence lists the most common genes and DNA. The authors' filters were not applied to this entry. A total of around 250,000 distinct CDR3 sequences appear in this sample, roughly a tenth of them only once. Of the sample, roughly a fifth falls within the top ten clones.

The sequence was collected from a man between 18 and 35 years old who had mild COVID-19 (a few samples of this study predate the infection). The sample titles of this study are shuffled in the database, so cell type and time point are left out; the donor was told from shared clones. Sequencing used PBMCs or a T cell subset sorted from them (not recorded which). The sequence is built from TRBV20-1 and TRBJ2-3; too little of a D gene remains to name it. The nucleotides are TGCAGTACAGATGGTAGCACCAGCACAGATACGCAGTATTTT. The translation is CSTDGSTSTDTQYF.